One sample yielded the 13 T cell receptor beta chains listed below, sequenced in a study of identical twins. TCRdb analysed the 5' RACE reads with MiXCR anew, one entry per CDR3 protein. The profile shows about 890,000 distinct CDR3 sequences, approximately 13% of them singletons. These data also featured in a second study, about yellow fever vaccine responses in identical twins.

The specimen sequenced was PBMCs. These receptor sequences come from a woman younger than 35 in good health.

This clonotype was counted between two and nine times. The chain uses TRBV15 and TRBJ2-1; 12 bases match TRBD2. The CDR3 runs to 15 residues. Germline V gene data show CDR1 as LNHNV and CDR2 as YYDKDF (reference sequence). With V trimmed by 9 bases and J by 8 bases, 11 bases remained unmatched. The CDR3 nucleotides read TGTGCCACATCTACGACTAGCGGGGGTGGTGATGAGCAGTTCTTC. It codes for CATSTTSGGGDEQFF. The full variable domain, completed using reference TRBV15 and TRBJ2-1, is DAMVIQNPRYQVTQFGKPVTLSCSQTLNHNVMYWYQQKSSQAPKLLFHYYDKDFNNEADTPDNFQSRRPNTSFCFLDIRSPGLGDTAMYLCATSTTSGGGDEQFFGPGTRLTVL.

This clonotype was seen just once. Compared with germline, one end of the junction differs, possibly owing to a read error. The chain has TRBV20-1 and TRBJ2-1; TRBD2 agrees at 7 bases. From germline, CDR1 is DFQATT and CDR2 SNEGSKA (reference sequence). The CDR3 consists of 17 residues. The CDR3 sequence is CCARDTASGSSYNEQFF. For the CDR3, the DNA is TGCTGTGCTAGAGATACTGCTAGCGGAAGCTCCTACAATGAGCAGTTCTTC.

The chain uses TRBV27 and TRBJ2-1, with D possibly called TRBD1 or TRBD2 (6 bases each). V lost 1 base, J lost 6 bases, and 13 bases lay in between. Germline CDR1 is MNHEY and CDR2 is SMNVEV (reference sequence). There are 15 residues in the CDR3. CDR3 coding DNA: TGTGCCAGCAGTTTATGGGGGGCTTCAAGCAATGAGCAGTTCTTC. Translated: CASSLWGASSNEQFF.

CDR3 loop: CASRPGQLNYGYTF. The CDR3, as DNA: TGTGCCAGCAGGCCCGGACAGCTCAACTATGGCTACACCTTC. The chain is built from TRBV12-3 or TRBV12-4 and TRBJ1-2; D might be TRBD1 (6 bases). Trimming shortened V by 6 bases and J by 2 bases, and 13 bases separated the two germline ends. This CDR3 region has 14 residues.

The chain joins TRBV12-3 or TRBV12-4 to TRBJ2-2; D not resolved. This CDR3 spans 11 amino acids. The ends were cut back, 7 bases at V and 6 bases at J, with 6 bases in the middle. The CDR3 sequence is CASTNSGELFF. The CDR3 DNA reads as TGTGCCAGCACCAATTCCGGGGAGCTGTTTTTT.

This clonotype has just a few counts. The chain recombines TRBV14 with TRBJ2-7; 11 bases match TRBD2. This CDR3 contains 14 residues. Trimming cost V 5 bases and J 8 bases; bases outside gene matches: 8. CDR1 is SGHDN, CDR2 FVKESK, per germline. The CDR3 DNA reads as TGTGCCAGCAGCTCTAGCGGGAGGCCTACGAAGCAGTACTTC. Encoded protein: CASSSSGRPTKQYF.

V and J are TRBV10-3 and TRBJ2-1, with 8 bases lining up with TRBD2. The J segment lost 3 bases and the V segment lost 3 bases, leaving 4 bases of the junction unmatched. Per the germline V gene, CDR1 is ENHRY and CDR2 is SYGVKD. This CDR3 comprises 15 residues. The CDR3 here is CAISDSGGGYNEQFF. The CDR3 DNA is TGTGCCATCAGTGACTCCGGGGGGGGCTACAATGAGCAGTTCTTC.

The chain couples TRBV4-1 to TRBJ2-1; TRBD1 aligns across 11 bases. The germline gives CDR1 MGHRA, CDR2 YSYEKL. This CDR3 is 16 amino acids long. V dropped 2 bases and J dropped 2; count of bases not matched to a gene: 2. Here the CDR3 reads CASSQPDRGPYNEQFF. In DNA, the CDR3 is TGCGCCAGCAGCCAACCGGACAGGGGGCCCTACAATGAGCAGTTCTTC.

This clonotype was found a few times. This chain joins TRBV5-5 and TRBJ2-4; a possible D gene is TRBD2 (6 bases). With 2 bases removed from V and 1 base from J, the gap between germline ends came to 13 bases. The V gene's germline CDR1 is SGHKS and CDR2 YYEKEE (reference sequence). The CDR3 runs 16 residues. This CDR3 reads CASSFRGNGAKNIQYF. As DNA, the CDR3 is TGTGCCAGCAGCTTTCGCGGGAACGGGGCCAAAAACATTCAGTACTTC.

This clonotype was seen only a few times. The chain couples TRBV7-3 to TRBJ2-1; 8 nucleotides match TRBD2. V shed 8 bases, J shed 8 bases, and the junction held 20 bases outside the gene matches. The length of the CDR3 is 17 residues. Germline values: CDR1 SGHTA, CDR2 FQGTGA. The chain's CDR3 is CASSPRGGAGVRDEQFF. In nucleotides, the CDR3 is TGTGCCAGCTCCCCCCGGGGTGGAGCGGGAGTTCGGGATGAGCAGTTCTTC.

This clonotype has at least ten counts. V gene TRBV6-5 combines with J gene TRBJ2-7; D is unclear. The germline V and J ends were trimmed by 1 base and 0 bases, with 10 bases remaining between them. Germline values: CDR1 MNHEY, CDR2 SVGAGI. The CDR3 spans 15 residues. In DNA form, the CDR3 reads TGTGCCAGCAGTTACTTGGACGGAAGCTCCTACGAGCAGTACTTC. Translating gives CASSYLDGSSYEQYF.

The table lists this clonotype with many counts. The V gene is TRBV7-2, the J gene TRBJ1-5; D not resolved. This CDR3 is built from 13 residues. The germline V gene encodes CDR1 SGHTA and CDR2 FQGNSA. V was shortened by 5 bases and J by 4 bases, with 9 bases between the two germline ends. The CDR3: CASSPQSNQPQHF. The CDR3 coding sequence is TGTGCCAGCAGCCCCCAATCAAATCAGCCCCAGCATTTT.

The genes are TRBV29-1 and TRBJ2-1; 9 bases map to TRBD1. The germline gives CDR1 SQVTM, CDR2 ANQGSEA. The length of the CDR3 is 14 residues. V dropped 4 bases and J dropped 4; count of bases not matched to a gene: 5. The CDR3, as DNA: TGCAGCGTTGGGACAGGGGTTTCTTACAATGAGCAGTTCTTC. It encodes CSVGTGVSYNEQFF.